These T cell receptor beta chains were read from a single sample in a study of neoadjuvant anti-PD-1 for oral cavity cancer. TCRdb's table, derived via immunoSEQ multiplex PCR, lists solely in-frame clones and lacks some. Here the sample spans about 7,600 clones, roughly 50% being singletons. The starting material was tumor tissue, obtained before nivolumab (anti-PD-1) treatment. The receptors were sampled from a person aged 35 to 85 with oral cavity squamous cell carcinoma. Both conserved end residues are part of each CDR3. The order of the fields is V gene, D gene, clone size, J gene, CDR3 DNA, CDR3 protein. A D gene is named only where the DNA matches it firmly. Clone size, where shown, is once, few, many, or a class for clones that have expanded.

V gene: TRBV7-8; D gene: TRBD2; clone size: -; J gene: TRBJ2-5; CDR3 DNA: TGTGCCAGCAGCTTAGGACTAGCGGGTATCCAAGAGACCCAGTACTTC; CDR3 protein: CASSLGLAGIQETQYF
V gene: TRBV6-1; D gene: -; clone size: -; J gene: TRBJ1-2; CDR3 DNA: TGTGCCAGCAGTGACCAGGGTGCGGGTGGCTACACCTTC; CDR3 protein: CASSDQGAGGYTF
V gene: TRBV4-2; D gene: TRBD1; clone size: -; J gene: TRBJ1-3; CDR3 DNA: TGTGCCAGCAGCCAAGAAACCGGGACAGCCTCCTCTGGAAACACCATATATTTT; CDR3 protein: CASSQETGTASSGNTIYF
V gene: TRBV2; D gene: TRBD2; clone size: -; J gene: TRBJ2-3; CDR3 DNA: TGTGCCAGCAGCACTAGCGGGAACTCAGATACGCAGTATTTT; CDR3 protein: CASSTSGNSDTQYF
V gene: TRBV10-3; D gene: TRBD1; clone size: -; J gene: TRBJ2-7; CDR3 DNA: TGTGCCATCAGCCCCGGGACAGGGGAGAGGGAGCAGTACTTC; CDR3 protein: CAISPGTGEREQYF
V gene: TRBV6-1; D gene: -; clone size: few; J gene: TRBJ1-5; CDR3 DNA: TGTGCCAGCGGCTCCTCTGGGGGGAACCTTCAGCCCCAGCATTTT; CDR3 protein: CASGSSGGNLQPQHF
V gene: TRBV28; D gene: -; clone size: -; J gene: TRBJ2-1; CDR3 DNA: TGTGCCAGCAGTTTAGCGGTCCCAGGGTACAATGAGCAGTTCTTC; CDR3 protein: CASSLAVPGYNEQFF
V gene: TRBV5-1; D gene: TRBD1; clone size: few; J gene: TRBJ1-4; CDR3 DNA: TGCGCCAGCAGCTTTCGTCCCGGGACAGGGACGGAGGAAAAACTGTTTTTT; CDR3 protein: CASSFRPGTGTEEKLFF
V gene: TRBV7-8; D gene: -; clone size: few; J gene: TRBJ2-5; CDR3 DNA: TGTGCCAGCAGCTTAGGGGCCCGAATAGAGACCCAGTACTTC; CDR3 protein: CASSLGARIETQYF
V gene: TRBV6-1; D gene: -; clone size: medium-sized; J gene: TRBJ1-5; CDR3 DNA: TGTGCCAGCAGTGAAGCACCATCGAGCCATCAGCCCCAGCATTTT; CDR3 protein: CASSEAPSSHQPQHF
V gene: TRBV30; D gene: TRBD1; clone size: few; J gene: TRBJ1-5; CDR3 DNA: TGTGCCTGGGGACAGGGGGGACCCAATCAGCCCCAGCATTTT; CDR3 protein: CAWGQGGPNQPQHF
V gene: TRBV19; D gene: TRBD1; clone size: -; J gene: TRBJ1-4; CDR3 DNA: TGTGCCAGTAGTCTCGGGACAGCAACTAATGAAAAACTGTTTTTT; CDR3 protein: CASSLGTATNEKLFF
V gene: TRBV4-2; D gene: TRBD1; clone size: medium-sized; J gene: TRBJ1-2; CDR3 DNA: TGTGCCAGCAGCCAAGAAAACGAGGGGGCGAACTATGGCTACACCTTC; CDR3 protein: CASSQENEGANYGYTF
V gene: TRBV10-3; D gene: -; clone size: few; J gene: TRBJ2-7; CDR3 DNA: TGTGCCATCAGTGATTCCGACGTTGCGCAGTACTTC; CDR3 protein: CAISDSDVAQYF
V gene: TRBV5-1; D gene: -; clone size: -; J gene: TRBJ2-1; CDR3 DNA: TGCGCCAGCAACTTAGGGGCGGGTCGGGTAAATGAGCAGTTCTTC; CDR3 protein: CASNLGAGRVNEQFF
V gene: TRBV27; D gene: TRBD2; clone size: once; J gene: TRBJ2-2; CDR3 DNA: TGTGCCAGCAGTCCCGGGACTAGCGGGAGGGCCGTGAACACCGGGGAGCTGTTTTTT; CDR3 protein: CASSPGTSGRAVNTGELFF
V gene: TRBV19; D gene: -; clone size: -; J gene: TRBJ1-1; CDR3 DNA: TGTGCCAGTAGCTTCGATTGGGCTACTGAAGCTTTCTTT; CDR3 protein: CASSFDWATEAFF
V gene: TRBV10-3; D gene: -; clone size: -; J gene: TRBJ2-3; CDR3 DNA: TGTGCCATCAGTGCGGTAGCGAACACAGATACGCAGTATTTT; CDR3 protein: CAISAVANTDTQYF
V gene: TRBV15; D gene: TRBD2; clone size: -; J gene: TRBJ2-7; CDR3 DNA: TGTGCCACCAGCAAGGGACTAGCGGGAGGGGAGCAGTACTTC; CDR3 protein: CATSKGLAGGEQYF
V gene: TRBV5-6; D gene: TRBD1; clone size: -; J gene: TRBJ2-7; CDR3 DNA: TGTGCCAGCAGCTTCTCCGGGACAGGGGGTTACTACGAGCAGTACTTC; CDR3 protein: CASSFSGTGGYYEQYF
V gene: TRBV7-8; D gene: -; clone size: -; J gene: TRBJ1-2; CDR3 DNA: TGTGCCAGCAGCTTAGGTCCTATGGGGGGCGCGGACTACACCTTC; CDR3 protein: CASSLGPMGGADYTF
V gene: TRBV5-1; D gene: -; clone size: -; J gene: TRBJ2-2; CDR3 DNA: TGCGCCAGCAGCTCCCTAGGGGTTTCCGCCGGGGAGCTGTTTTTT; CDR3 protein: CASSSLGVSAGELFF
V gene: TRBV28; D gene: -; clone size: few; J gene: TRBJ1-5; CDR3 DNA: TGTGCCAGCAGTTTTGTGAGGCAGCTGAATCAGCCCCAGCATTTT; CDR3 protein: CASSFVRQLNQPQHF
V gene: TRBV7-9; D gene: TRBD1; clone size: few; J gene: TRBJ1-2; CDR3 DNA: TGTGCCAGCAGCTTGTGGGACAGAGCCTATGGCTACACCTTC; CDR3 protein: CASSLWDRAYGYTF
V gene: TRBV9; D gene: -; clone size: medium-sized; J gene: TRBJ2-7; CDR3 DNA: TGTGCCAGCAGCGTAGGACAGTCCTCCTACGAGCAGTACTTC; CDR3 protein: CASSVGQSSYEQYF
V gene: TRBV18; D gene: -; clone size: -; J gene: TRBJ2-2; CDR3 DNA: TGTGCCAGCTCACAGGACGCACGCGGGGAGCTGTTTTTT; CDR3 protein: CASSQDARGELFF
V gene: TRBV13; D gene: -; clone size: few; J gene: TRBJ1-3; CDR3 DNA: TGTGCCAGCAGCCGGACAAAGAAGGGGTCCGGAAACACCATATATTTT; CDR3 protein: CASSRTKKGSGNTIYF
V gene: TRBV4-1; D gene: -; clone size: few; J gene: TRBJ1-4; CDR3 DNA: TGCGCCAGCAGCCACCCAGGACAGATCGGCGAAAAACTGTTTTTT; CDR3 protein: CASSHPGQIGEKLFF
V gene: TRBV28; D gene: -; clone size: -; J gene: TRBJ1-2; CDR3 DNA: TGTGCCAGCAAGGGCTCAGCTAACTATGGCTACACCTTC; CDR3 protein: CASKGSANYGYTF
V gene: TRBV10-1; D gene: -; clone size: -; J gene: TRBJ2-1; CDR3 DNA: TGCGCCAGCAGTGGGGGGGAATCATCCTACAATGAGCAGTTCTTC; CDR3 protein: CASSGGESSYNEQFF
V gene: TRBV6-6; D gene: -; clone size: -; J gene: TRBJ2-7; CDR3 DNA: TGTGCCAGCAGTTACCCTTCCGGGACATCTACCTACGAGCAGTACTTC; CDR3 protein: CASSYPSGTSTYEQYF
V gene: TRBV6-5; D gene: -; clone size: -; J gene: TRBJ1-4; CDR3 DNA: TGTGCCAGCTCAGAGGACACTTCAACTAATGAAAAACTGTTTTTT; CDR3 protein: CASSEDTSTNEKLFF
V gene: TRBV9; D gene: TRBD1; clone size: -; J gene: TRBJ2-1; CDR3 DNA: TGTGCCAGCAGCGTAGGAGACAGGGGGGGTGAGCAGTTCTTC; CDR3 protein: CASSVGDRGGEQFF
V gene: TRBV5-1; D gene: -; clone size: -; J gene: TRBJ2-1; CDR3 DNA: TGCGCCAGCAGTGACGTCAGGACCAACAAGTTCTTC; CDR3 protein: CASSDVRTNKFF
V gene: TRBV6-6; D gene: -; clone size: -; J gene: TRBJ2-3; CDR3 DNA: TGTGCCAGCAGTTACGACAGGACGGTCACAGATACGCAGTATTTT; CDR3 protein: CASSYDRTVTDTQYF
V gene: TRBV25-1; D gene: -; clone size: -; J gene: TRBJ2-1; CDR3 DNA: TGTGCCAGCAGGACGGGGTACAATGAGCAGTTCTTC; CDR3 protein: CASRTGYNEQFF
V gene: TRBV30; D gene: -; clone size: -; J gene: TRBJ2-7; CDR3 DNA: TGTGCCGGCCGGGGGTCCGTGGGCTACGAGCAGTACTTC; CDR3 protein: CAGRGSVGYEQYF
V gene: TRBV19; D gene: -; clone size: -; J gene: TRBJ2-7; CDR3 DNA: TGTGCCAGTAGAGGTGCGGGCCGCTCCTACGAGCAGTACTTC; CDR3 protein: CASRGAGRSYEQYF
V gene: TRBV30; D gene: -; clone size: -; J gene: TRBJ2-3; CDR3 DNA: TGTGCCTGGAGACCGCCCCCCACAGATACGCAGTATTTT; CDR3 protein: CAWRPPPTDTQYF
V gene: TRBV7-2; D gene: -; clone size: -; J gene: TRBJ1-2; CDR3 DNA: TGTGCCAGCAGCTTAGGGGCAGGAATAAACTATGGCTACACCTTC; CDR3 protein: CASSLGAGINYGYTF
V gene: TRBV30; D gene: TRBD2; clone size: large; J gene: TRBJ2-5; CDR3 DNA: TGTGCCTGGAGTAGAGCGGGAGCGACCCAGTACTTC; CDR3 protein: CAWSRAGATQYF
V gene: TRBV21-1; D gene: -; clone size: -; J gene: TRBJ2-7; CDR3 DNA: TGTGCCAGCAGCAAACCGGACAGTAACTACGAGCAGTACTTC; CDR3 protein: CASSKPDSNYEQYF
V gene: TRBV7-2; D gene: -; clone size: -; J gene: TRBJ2-7; CDR3 DNA: TGTGCCAGCAGCCTAGACCCGCCTTCCTACGAGCAGTACTTC; CDR3 protein: CASSLDPPSYEQYF
V gene: TRBV5-1; D gene: TRBD2; clone size: -; J gene: TRBJ2-7; CDR3 DNA: TGCGCCAGCAGCTTGGACGGACTAGCGGGAGTTGACGACGAGCAGTACTTC; CDR3 protein: CASSLDGLAGVDDEQYF
V gene: TRBV12-5; D gene: -; clone size: -; J gene: TRBJ1-5; CDR3 DNA: TGTGCTAGTGCCACCCAGGGACAGCCCCAGCATTTT; CDR3 protein: CASATQGQPQHF
V gene: TRBV11-3; D gene: TRBD2; clone size: -; J gene: TRBJ2-7; CDR3 DNA: TGTGCCAGCAGCTTAGCTAGCGGGAGGACTTACGAGCAGTACTTC; CDR3 protein: CASSLASGRTYEQYF
V gene: TRBV2; D gene: -; clone size: few; J gene: TRBJ1-1; CDR3 DNA: TGTGCCAGCAGTGCATGGGCCACTGAAGCTTTCTTT; CDR3 protein: CASSAWATEAFF
V gene: TRBV29-1; D gene: TRBD1; clone size: -; J gene: TRBJ2-3; CDR3 DNA: TGCAGCGTTGGGACAGGTAACACAGATACGCAGTATTTT; CDR3 protein: CSVGTGNTDTQYF
V gene: TRBV28; D gene: TRBD2; clone size: few; J gene: TRBJ2-1; CDR3 DNA: TGTGCCAGCAGTCTAAACCCGGGACTAGTTCTCGGTGAGCAGTTCTTC; CDR3 protein: CASSLNPGLVLGEQFF
V gene: TRBV6-1; D gene: -; clone size: -; J gene: TRBJ2-7; CDR3 DNA: TGTGCCAGCAGTACACAGGGAAAGCAGTACTTC; CDR3 protein: CASSTQGKQYF
V gene: TRBV2; D gene: -; clone size: -; J gene: TRBJ2-5; CDR3 DNA: TGTGCCAGCGGCTACATCCAAGAGACCCAGTACTTC; CDR3 protein: CASGYIQETQYF
V gene: TRBV27; D gene: -; clone size: -; J gene: TRBJ2-7; CDR3 DNA: TGTGCCAGCAGTTTAAACGGCTACGAGCAGTACTTC; CDR3 protein: CASSLNGYEQYF
V gene: TRBV7-2; D gene: -; clone size: -; J gene: TRBJ2-2; CDR3 DNA: TGTGCCAGCAGCTTCGACGGGAGCACCGGGGAGCTGTTTTTT; CDR3 protein: CASSFDGSTGELFF
V gene: TRBV7-6; D gene: TRBD2; clone size: -; J gene: TRBJ2-2; CDR3 DNA: TGTGCCAGCAGCTTCTCGGGAGGGGCTGGTAGCACCGGGGAGCTGTTTTTT; CDR3 protein: CASSFSGGAGSTGELFF
V gene: TRBV4-1; D gene: TRBD2; clone size: -; J gene: TRBJ2-7; CDR3 DNA: TGCGCCAGCAGCCACCCCGGACAGCCGGGACTAGTCTACGAGCAGTACTTC; CDR3 protein: CASSHPGQPGLVYEQYF
V gene: TRBV19; D gene: -; clone size: -; J gene: TRBJ2-1; CDR3 DNA: TGTGCCAGTAGTTCGGCGGGTGAATCCCTCAATGAGCAGTTCTTC; CDR3 protein: CASSSAGESLNEQFF